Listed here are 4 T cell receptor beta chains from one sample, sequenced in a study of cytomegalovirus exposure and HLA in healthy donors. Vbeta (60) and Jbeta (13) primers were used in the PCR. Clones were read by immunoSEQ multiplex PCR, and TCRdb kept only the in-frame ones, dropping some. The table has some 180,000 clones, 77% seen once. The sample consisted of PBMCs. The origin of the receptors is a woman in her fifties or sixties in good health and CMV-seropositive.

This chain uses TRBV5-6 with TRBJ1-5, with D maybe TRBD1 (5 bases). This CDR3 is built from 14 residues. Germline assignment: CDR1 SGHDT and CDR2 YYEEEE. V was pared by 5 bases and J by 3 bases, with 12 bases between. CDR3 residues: CASSSGHPNQPQHF. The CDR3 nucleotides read TGTGCCAGCAGTTCAGGACACCCCAATCAGCCCCAGCATTTT.

The chain's CDR3 is CASSPRTGRDEKLFF. DNA for the CDR3: TGTGCCAGCAGCCCAAGGACAGGACGAGATGAAAAACTGTTTTTT. V and J are TRBV6-5 and TRBJ1-4, with 7 positions matching TRBD1. The CDR3 loop spans 15 amino acids. Germline loops: CDR1 MNHEY, CDR2 SVGAGI. The J segment lost 6 bases and the V segment lost 6 bases, leaving 10 bases of the junction unmatched.

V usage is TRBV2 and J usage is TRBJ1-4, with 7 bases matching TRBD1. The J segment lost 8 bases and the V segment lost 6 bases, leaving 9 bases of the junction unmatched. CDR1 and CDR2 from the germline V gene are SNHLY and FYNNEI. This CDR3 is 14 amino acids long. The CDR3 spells CASRDREQKEKLFF. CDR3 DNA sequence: TGTGCCAGCAGAGACAGGGAGCAAAAAGAAAAACTGTTTTTT.

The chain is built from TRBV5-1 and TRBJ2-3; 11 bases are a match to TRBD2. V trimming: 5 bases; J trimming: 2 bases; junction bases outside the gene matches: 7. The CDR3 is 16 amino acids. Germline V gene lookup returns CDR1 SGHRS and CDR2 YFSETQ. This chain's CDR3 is CASSSGLAGHTDTQYF. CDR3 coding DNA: TGCGCCAGCAGTTCTGGACTAGCGGGCCACACAGATACGCAGTATTTT.